The 16 T cell receptor beta chains below all came from one sample that was sequenced in a study of blood T cell repertoires in COVID-19. TCRdb's copy holds only in-frame clones and misses some; the assay was immunoSEQ multiplex PCR. In the table there are 200,000 to 250,000 clones, approximately 86% of which are singletons. Specimen: peripheral blood. These receptors came from an older woman with active or convalescent COVID-19.

This clone came up once. J is TRBJ2-4 and V is TRBV29-1, with 10 bases lining up with TRBD1. CDR1 and CDR2 (germline): SQVTM, ANQGSEA. The CDR3 runs 12 residues. CDR3 DNA: TGCGCCGGGGGACAGGGGACAAACATTCAGTACTTC. Residues: CAGGQGTNIQYF.

The chain joins TRBV6-6 to TRBJ2-7; 8 nucleotides line up with TRBD2. The CDR3 is made up of 14 amino acids. V was clipped by 7 bases and J by 3 bases; unmatched bases: 8. Germline V CDR1 and CDR2: MNHNY, SVGAGI (reference sequence). This CDR3 is CASTNRGGSYEQYF. The CDR3 coding sequence is TGTGCCAGCACCAACCGGGGGGGAAGCTACGAGCAGTACTTC.

The chain links TRBV7-2 to TRBJ2-5, with TRBD1 matching 7 bases. The J segment lost 4 bases and the V segment lost 1 base, leaving 3 bases of the junction unmatched. Germline CDR1 reads SGHTA; CDR2 reads FQGNSA. This CDR3 spans 14 amino acids. DNA for the CDR3: TGTGCCAGCAGCTTAGAACAGGGGCGAGAGACCCAGTACTTC. Protein: CASSLEQGRETQYF.

The chain is built from TRBV2 and TRBJ2-3; the match to TRBD1 covers 9 bases. This CDR3 has 14 residues. The germline V gene encodes CDR1 SNHLY and CDR2 FYNNEI. Trimming at V came to 8 bases and at J to 4 bases, leaving 7 bases not matched to a gene. The CDR3 nucleotides read TGTGCCAGCGTACAGGGGGCATCGGCAGATACGCAGTATTTT. Encoded protein: CASVQGASADTQYF.

The chain combines TRBV27 with TRBJ1-6, with D possibly TRBD1 on 5 matching bases. Germline V gene lookup returns CDR1 MNHEY and CDR2 SMNVEV (reference sequence). The CDR3 consists of 15 residues. Trimming took 5 bases from V and 0 from J, leaving 8 bases between them. The CDR3 DNA reads as TGTGCCAGCAGTACGGGGGGCTCCTATAATTCACCCCTCCACTTT. Residues: CASSTGGSYNSPLHF.

CDR3 sequence (DNA): TGTGCCAGCAGCAAAGGGACAGGGGGCATGAGCTCCTACGAGCAGTACTTC. The encoded protein is CASSKGTGGMSSYEQYF. The rearrangement joins TRBV7-2 to TRBJ2-7; TRBD1 aligns across 12 bases. In germline, CDR1 is SGHTA, CDR2 FQGNSA. The CDR3 sequence is 17 residues long. With V trimmed by 5 bases and J by 0 bases, 8 bases remained unmatched. The full variable domain, rest sourced from reference TRBV7-2 and TRBJ2-7, is GAGVSQSPSNKVTEKGKDVELRCDPISGHTALYWYRQSLGQGLEFLIYFQGNSAPDKSGLPSDRFSAERTGGSVSTLTIQRTQQEDSAVYLCASSKGTGGMSSYEQYFGPGTRLTVT.

V usage is TRBV5-8 and J usage is TRBJ2-7, with D uncertain. This CDR3 is built from 18 residues. Germline V gene sequence: CDR1 SGHTS, CDR2 YDEGEE. V was shortened by 4 bases and J by 0 bases, with 23 bases between the two germline ends. CDR3 DNA: TGTGCCAGCAGCATCAATTTGTACAGCTCCTACAGCTCCTACGAGCAGTACTTC. As protein: CASSINLYSSYSSYEQYF. The whole variable domain, filled in from reference TRBV5-8 and TRBJ2-7, reads EAGVTQSPTHLIKTRGQQATLRCSPISGHTSVYWYQQALGLGLQFLLWYDEGEERNRGNFPPRFSGRQFPNYSSELNVNALELEDSALYLCASSINLYSSYSSYEQYFGPGTRLTVT.

The chain combines TRBV7-9 with TRBJ1-5, with TRBD1 matching over 9 bases. The CDR3 totals 15 residues. V was clipped by 5 bases and J by 3 bases; unmatched bases: 5. Per the germline V gene, CDR1 is SEHNR and CDR2 is FQNEAQ (reference sequence). CDR3 nucleotide sequence: TGTGCCAGCAGCCCCGGACAGGGGTTCAATCAGCCCCAGCATTTT. This encodes CASSPGQGFNQPQHF.

This clone was observed a handful of times. This sequence joins TRBV5-4 and TRBJ1-1; D may be TRBD1 (5 bases). CDR1 and CDR2 (germline): SGHNT, YYREEE (reference sequence). V lost 2 bases and J lost 5, with 7 bases in between. The CDR3 length is 12 residues. The CDR3 here is CASSLGVTEAFF. The CDR3 nucleotides read TGTGCCAGCAGCTTAGGGGTTACTGAAGCTTTCTTT.

The V call is TRBV25-1, the J call TRBJ1-3; D remains ambiguous. From germline, CDR1 is MGHDK and CDR2 SYGVNS. Trimming took off 3 bases at V and 3 bases at J, with 9 bases between the two ends. The CDR3 has 14 residues. CDR3 amino acids: CASSEVADGNTIYF. CDR3 nucleotide sequence: TGTGCCAGCAGTGAGGTTGCAGATGGAAACACCATATATTTT.

The chain links TRBV6-5 to TRBJ1-2; D possibly corresponds to TRBD1 (6 bases). Germline V gene sequence: CDR1 MNHEY, CDR2 SVGAGI. The CDR3 contains 14 residues. With 5 bases removed from V and 2 bases from J, the gap between germline ends came to 12 bases. CDR3 loop: CASSRTVENYGYTF. DNA for the CDR3: TGTGCCAGCAGTAGGACAGTGGAGAACTATGGCTACACCTTC.

V and J are TRBV11-3 and TRBJ2-7, with 7 bases matching TRBD1. Germline V gene sequence: CDR1 SGHNT, CDR2 YENEEA. Unmatched junction bases numbered 12, after V lost 4 bases and J lost 6 bases. The CDR3 length is 15 residues. The CDR3 here is CASSSAGQGEPEQYF. The CDR3 DNA sequence: TGTGCCAGCAGCTCCGCCGGGCAGGGGGAACCCGAGCAGTACTTC.

This clone was detected a few times. The chain uses TRBV5-6 and TRBJ2-2; 8 positions match TRBD2. The V gene's germline CDR1 is SGHDT and CDR2 YYEEEE. J gave up 6 bases and V 0 bases, and 4 bases lay outside the gene matches. The CDR3 consists of 15 residues. The CDR3 DNA is TGTGCCAGCAGCTTGGCGGGGGGGCTTGCCGGGGAGCTGTTTTTT. The encoded protein is CASSLAGGLAGELFF.

This chain uses TRBV2 with TRBJ1-6, with 7 bases aligning to TRBD1. The CDR3 has 14 amino acids. Unmatched junction bases numbered 12, after V lost 9 bases and J lost 10 bases. Germline CDR1 and CDR2: SNHLY and FYNNEI. The CDR3 sequence: CASENQGTASPLHF. Here the CDR3 DNA reads TGTGCCAGTGAAAACCAGGGGACAGCATCACCCCTCCACTTT.

This chain links TRBV4-3 with TRBJ1-4; weak D call: TRBD1 (5 bases). The CDR3 extends over 15 amino acids. Germline V gene lookup returns CDR1 LGHNA and CDR2 YSLEER. V gave up 1 base and J gave up 8 bases, with 14 bases separating them. The CDR3 nucleotides are TGCGCCAGCAGCCAAGGTTCAGGGTTGGACGAAAAACTGTTTTTT. This translates into CASSQGSGLDEKLFF.

The rearrangement uses TRBV10-3 and TRBJ2-7, with D possibly matching TRBD1 (6 bases). The germline V and J ends were trimmed by 11 bases and 4 bases, with 18 bases remaining between them. CDR1 ENHRY and CDR2 SYGVKD come from the germline V gene. This CDR3 comprises 13 residues. CDR3 nucleotide sequence: TGTGCCTCACGACCGGACAGCGAGTACGAGCAGTACTTC. Translated, it gives CASRPDSEYEQYF.